These 20 T cell receptor beta chains came from one sample sequenced in a study of sequential checkpoint blockade in melanoma. Stated treatment: randomized to nivolumab then ipilimumab (arm A) or the reverse (arm B). Clones were read by immunoSEQ multiplex PCR, and TCRdb kept only the in-frame ones, dropping some. The data show several thousand clones, about a quarter seen once. Material: tumor tissue (inferred from file names), obtained from a patient given nivolumab and ipilimumab in sequence. Receptor source: a human donor with melanoma.

This sequence joins TRBV9 and TRBJ2-3; 8 bases line up with TRBD1. Trimming removed 4 bases from V and 5 bases from J; junction bases left unmatched: 9. The CDR3 consists of 15 residues. From germline, CDR1 is SGDLS and CDR2 YYNGEE. Written as DNA, the CDR3 is TGTGCCAGCAGCAAGGACAGGGCCGGAGAAGATACGCAGTATTTT. As protein: CASSKDRAGEDTQYF.

This clone was recorded a few times. The chain recombines TRBV18 with TRBJ1-1; a weak D match, TRBD1 (5 bases). V lost 1 base, J lost 2 bases, and 14 bases lay in between. The CDR3 is made up of 16 amino acids. Germline assignment: CDR1 KGHSH and CDR2 LQKENI. The CDR3: CASSPLAGGTNTEAFF. The CDR3 DNA sequence: TGTGCCAGCTCACCACTCGCGGGGGGAACTAACACTGAAGCTTTCTTT. Combining the CDR3 with reference TRBV18 and TRBJ1-1 gives the whole variable domain NAGVMQNPRHLVRRRGQEARLRCSPMKGHSHVYWYRQLPEEGLKFMVYLQKENIIDESGMPKERFSAEFPKEGPSILRIQQVVRGDSAAYFCASSPLAGGTNTEAFFGQGTRLTVV.

J is TRBJ1-1 and V is TRBV30; D unresolved. The CDR3 extends over 13 amino acids. With 0 bases removed from V and 5 bases from J, the gap between germline ends came to 10 bases. The germline V gene has CDR1 GTSNPN and CDR2 SVGIG (reference sequence). This CDR3 is CAWSVTQGTEAFF. CDR3 coding DNA: TGTGCCTGGAGTGTAACCCAAGGGACTGAAGCTTTCTTT.

The rearrangement links TRBV11-3 to TRBJ2-1, with 10 nucleotides matching TRBD2. The CDR3 spans 17 residues. Per germline, CDR1 SGHNT and CDR2 YENEEA. V dropped 1 base and J dropped 3; count of bases not matched to a gene: 6. For the CDR3, the DNA is TGTGCCAGCAGCTTAGTAACTAGCGGGATGGGCTACAATGAGCAGTTCTTC. Encoded protein: CASSLVTSGMGYNEQFF.

This clone was counted between two and nine times. The V call is TRBV28, the J call TRBJ1-5; D is possibly TRBD1 (5 bases). V dropped 6 bases and J dropped 0 bases, with 12 bases sitting between them. The CDR3 spans 15 residues. Germline values: CDR1 MDHEN, CDR2 SYDVKM. CDR3 in DNA: TGTGCCAGCAGGACCGACAGACTTAGCAATCAGCCCCAGCATTTT. Translation gives CASRTDRLSNQPQHF.

This clone has only a few counts. V and J are TRBV11-3 and TRBJ2-7; 8 bases line up with TRBD2. V lost 3 bases and J lost 5; bases outside the gene matches: 9. Germline V gene lookup returns CDR1 SGHNT and CDR2 YENEEA. This CDR3 region has 15 residues. CDR3 nucleotides: TGTGCCAGCAGCTTTGGAGCGGGAGCGGGAAACGAGCAGTACGTC. It encodes CASSFGAGAGNEQYV.

There are many counts of this clone. V and J are TRBV9 and TRBJ2-5; TRBD1 or TRBD2 may be the D gene (6 bases each). This CDR3 has 15 residues. Trimming took off 3 bases at V and 4 bases at J, with 16 bases between the two ends. Germline values: CDR1 SGDLS, CDR2 YYNGEE. The CDR3 DNA reads as TGTGCCAGCAGCGCCTCGGGGGCCGGACGAGAGACCCAGTACTTC. Translation: CASSASGAGRETQYF.

The table lists this clone with a few counts. V is TRBV4-1 and J is TRBJ2-5, with TRBD1 as a possible D gene (5 bases). V shed 2 bases and J shed 5 bases, with 15 bases lying between them. Germline loops: CDR1 MGHRA, CDR2 YSYEKL. The CDR3 contains 15 residues. The CDR3 DNA reads TGCGCCAGCAGCCAAATGAAAACCAGGGTGGAGACCCAGTACTTC. Translated, it gives CASSQMKTRVETQYF.

The V and J genes are TRBV18 and TRBJ2-7, with D unclear. The CDR3 covers 15 residues. CDR1 KGHSH and CDR2 LQKENI come from the germline V gene. Trimming pared 1 base from V and 3 bases from J, leaving 13 bases between. DNA of the CDR3: TGTGCCAGCTCACCACTTGTGGGGTTTAGCTACGAGCAGTACGTC. Translating it yields CASSPLVGFSYEQYV.

This clone was picked up a small number of times. The chain uses TRBV15 and TRBJ2-2; no clear D gene. CDR3 length equals 16 residues. Germline-derived CDR1 and CDR2 are LNHNV and YYDKDF (reference sequence). V lost 8 bases, J lost 0 bases, and 16 bases lay in between. The DNA for the CDR3 is TGTGCCACCTCAGACACCATAGTCGCGAACACCGGGGAGCTGTTTTTT. Translating gives CATSDTIVANTGELFF.

This clone was picked up many times. This chain links TRBV9 with TRBJ1-1, with TRBD1 as a possible D gene (5 bases). Trimming left V 5 bases short and J 0 bases short, with 17 bases between. The CDR3 extends over 16 amino acids. The germline gives CDR1 SGDLS, CDR2 YYNGEE. CDR3 DNA sequence: TGTGCCAGCAGTCTAGGGGTAGGAAACCTGAACACTGAAGCTTTCTTT. It yields the protein CASSLGVGNLNTEAFF.

The rearrangement joins TRBV19 to TRBJ2-1; a weak D match, TRBD1 (6 bases). The CDR3 extends over 12 amino acids. The germline V gene encodes CDR1 LNHDA and CDR2 SQIVND (reference sequence). The V gene lost 10 bases and the J gene lost 7 bases, with 14 bases spanning the gap. The DNA of the CDR3 is TGTGCCACCGTTGAGGGGGTGAATGAGCAGTTCTTC. This gives the protein CATVEGVNEQFF. Drawing the rest from reference TRBV19 and TRBJ2-1, the complete variable domain is DGGITQSPKYLFRKEGQNVTLSCEQNLNHDAMYWYRQDPGQGLRLIYYSQIVNDFQKGDIAEGYSVSREKKESFPLTVTSAQKNPTAFYLCATVEGVNEQFFGPGTRLTVL.

The CDR3 DNA sequence: TGCAGCGGGTGGGGTCAGTCCGGGGAAGAGACCCAGTACTTC. Amino acids: CSGWGQSGEETQYF. The chain has TRBV29-1 and TRBJ2-5; D possibly corresponds to TRBD2 (5 bases). There are 14 residues in the CDR3. Germline-derived CDR1 and CDR2 are SQVTM and ANQGSEA. The ends were cut back, 7 bases at V and 3 bases at J, with 18 bases in the middle.

The chain links TRBV6-8 to TRBJ1-5; no clear D. Looked up from germline, CDR1 is MNHGY and CDR2 is SAAAGT. V gave up 2 bases and J gave up 4 bases, with 6 bases separating them. The CDR3 is 13 residues long. This CDR3 reads CASSYAPNQPQHF. The CDR3 nucleotides are TGTGCCAGCAGTTACGCCCCGAATCAGCCCCAGCATTTT.

This clone was detected a few times. This chain connects TRBV12-2 to TRBJ2-7; TRBD2 is the table's D call, not checked against the DNA. TRBV12-2 is designated a pseudogene. The length of the CDR3 is 18 residues. The CDR3 is CASRYPRAGDSSEEEQYV. For the CDR3, the DNA is TGTGCAAGTCGCTACCCCCGGGCGGGAGACTCGTCGGAGGAAGAGCAGTACGTC.

This clone is medium-sized. The rearrangement links TRBV11-3 to TRBJ1-4; TRBD1 is a possible D gene (6 bases). Trimming left V 5 bases short and J 8 bases short, with 18 bases between. CDR1 is SGHNT, CDR2 YENEEA, per germline. There are 15 residues in the CDR3. The CDR3 bases are TGTGCCAGCAGCCCCCGGGGGCTAGACGGGGAAAAACTGTTTTTT. Translation: CASSPRGLDGEKLFF.

This chain uses TRBV11-3 with TRBJ2-1, with D unresolved. Trimming shortened V by 1 base and J by 0 bases, and 4 bases separated the two germline ends. CDR1 is SGHNT, CDR2 YENEEA, per germline. This CDR3 comprises 14 residues. The CDR3 DNA sequence: TGTGCCAGCAGCTTAGGCAACTCCTACAATGAGCAGTTCTTC. Protein: CASSLGNSYNEQFF.

This clone was seen ten or more times. This rearrangement joins TRBV11-3 to TRBJ1-1; D may be TRBD1 (6 bases). Germline CDR1 is SGHNT and CDR2 is YENEEA. This CDR3 comprises 14 residues. With 4 bases removed from V and 5 bases from J, the gap between germline ends came to 14 bases. CDR3 sequence reads: CASSYAGAKTEAFF. DNA of the CDR3: TGTGCCAGCAGCTACGCGGGGGCGAAAACTGAAGCTTTCTTT. The entire variable domain, with the rest obtained from reference TRBV11-3 and TRBJ1-1, is as follows: EAGVVQSPRYKIIEKKQPVAFWCNPISGHNTLYWYLQNLGQGPELLIRYENEEAVDDSQLPKDRFSAERLKGVDSTLKIQPAELGDSAVYLCASSYAGAKTEAFFGQGTRLTVV.

The chain combines TRBV29-1 with TRBJ1-2; D is perhaps TRBD1 (6 bases). The CDR3 spans 13 residues. V was pared by 6 bases and J by 4 bases, with 15 bases between. Germline-derived CDR1 and CDR2 are SQVTM and ANQGSEA. The DNA for the CDR3 is TGCAGCGTCCTAACAGGGTCCGGCTATGGCTACACCTTC. Translated: CSVLTGSGYGYTF.

This clone was detected only once. CDR3 loop: CASSWNRDGNNYGYTF. CDR3 in DNA: TGCGCCAGCAGCTGGAACCGGGACGGCAATAACTATGGCTACACCTTC. The chain employs TRBV5-1 and TRBJ1-2; TRBD1 is a possible D gene (5 bases). This CDR3 comprises 16 residues. The V end was cut by 3 bases, the J end by 1 base, with 16 bases between. Per germline, CDR1 SGHRS and CDR2 YFSETQ.